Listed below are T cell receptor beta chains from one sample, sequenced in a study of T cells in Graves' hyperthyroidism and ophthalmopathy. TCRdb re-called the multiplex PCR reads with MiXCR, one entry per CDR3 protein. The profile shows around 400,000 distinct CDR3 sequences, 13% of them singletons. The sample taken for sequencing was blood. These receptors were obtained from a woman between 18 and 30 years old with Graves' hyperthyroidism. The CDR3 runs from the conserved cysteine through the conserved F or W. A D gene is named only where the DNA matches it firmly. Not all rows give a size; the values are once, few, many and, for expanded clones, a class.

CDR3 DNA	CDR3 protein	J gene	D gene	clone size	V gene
TGTGCCAGCAGCCCCCCGGGTGGACAGGGGGCGGGAGCTTTCTTT	CASSPPGGQGAGAFF	TRBJ1-1	TRBD1	many	TRBV7-8
TGTGCCACCAGTGATTCTCCCCGACCCCTGAACACTGAAGCTTTCTTT	CATSDSPRPLNTEAFF	TRBJ1-1	.	many	TRBV24-1
TGCAGTGCTTGGACAGATTATAATTCACCCCTCCACTTT	CSAWTDYNSPLHF	TRBJ1-6	.	.	TRBV20-1
TGTGCCACCAGTGATTTACCGATAGCGGGGGCGACAGATACGCAGTATTTT	CATSDLPIAGATDTQYF	TRBJ2-3	TRBD2	many	TRBV24-1
TGTGCCAGCGTCGCCGGAGCACAGGGAATGGGGCACAATGAGCAGTTCTTC	CASVAGAQGMGHNEQFF	TRBJ2-1	.	.	TRBV12-3/TRBV12-4
TGTGCCAGCAGCCAAGGGGTTGGGGGGCGAGGCTACACCTTC	CASSQGVGGRGYTF	TRBJ1-2	.	few	TRBV3-1
TGTGCCAGCAGTTATCCCGAAATCCCGCAGTATTTT	CASSYPEIPQYF	TRBJ2-3	.	many	TRBV6-2/TRBV6-3
TGTGCCAGCAGCCCCGAGGTAGGGGGTGAAGCTTTCTTT	CASSPEVGGEAFF	TRBJ1-1	.	many	TRBV16
TGCAGCGTTGAACGCTTTAACGAGCAGTACTTC	CSVERFNEQYF	TRBJ2-7	.	few	TRBV29-1
TGCAGTGCTACCAAAGTCGGAGGTACGCAGTATTTT	CSATKVGGTQYF	TRBJ2-3	.	many	TRBV20-1
TGTGCCAGCAGCTTCAAGGTTACGGGGGGCCGTGGGAATGAGCAGTTCTTC	CASSFKVTGGRGNEQFF	TRBJ2-1	.	many	TRBV7-9
TGTGCCAGCAGTTTAGCAAGACAGGGACACCTTTGGGGCCAGCATTTT	CASSLARQGHLWGQHF	TRBJ1-5	TRBD1	many	TRBV28
TGTGCCAGCAGTTCTTCCAGTGGGACCCAGTACTTC	CASSSSSGTQYF	TRBJ2-5	.	many	TRBV27
TGTGCCAGCAGTCCCTCCGGGACAGGACATCAGCCCCAGCATTTT	CASSPSGTGHQPQHF	TRBJ1-5	TRBD1	few	TRBV28
TGTGCCAGCAGTTTTGGGTCAGCGGGGAACACTGAAGCTTTCTTT	CASSFGSAGNTEAFF	TRBJ1-1	.	many	TRBV12-3/TRBV12-4
TGCAGTGTCAGAGAGGGCCCAGCTACATCTAACTATGGCTACACCTTC	CSVREGPATSNYGYTF	TRBJ1-2	.	many	TRBV20-1
TGTGCCAGCAGCCCGGGGCGGGGGGGCCGCAATGAGCAGTTCTTC	CASSPGRGGRNEQFF	TRBJ2-1	TRBD2	few	TRBV11-3
TGCAGTGCTAGAGATCCCCAGGGGAATCAGCCCCAGCATTTT	CSARDPQGNQPQHF	TRBJ1-5	.	.	TRBV20-1
TGCGCCAGCAGCACCTCCGGGAGCACGACGGGAGAGACCCAGTACTTC	CASSTSGSTTGETQYF	TRBJ2-5	.	many	TRBV5-1
TGTGCCAGCAGTCTTCAGGGGGAAATTGGCGAGACCCAGTACTTC	CASSLQGEIGETQYF	TRBJ2-5	TRBD1	many	TRBV27
TGCGGGACAGGAGAAAATCAGCCCCAGCATTTT	CGTGENQPQHF	TRBJ1-5	TRBD1	.	TRBV27
TGTGCCATCCCCGTTACGAACACCGGGGAGCTGTTTTTT	CAIPVTNTGELFF	TRBJ2-2	.	many	TRBV2
TGTGCCAGCTCACTAGCTTCGGCGGGGGATGAGCAGTTCTTC	CASSLASAGDEQFF	TRBJ2-1	TRBD2	many	TRBV18
TGTGCCAGCAGCCCCCGGGACAGGGGGTTCGCAGGGAGTGCTTTCTTT	CASSPRDRGFAGSAFF	TRBJ1-1	TRBD1	.	TRBV12-3/TRBV12-4
TGTGCCAGCAGTGCGGGGGCCAGCCAAGAGACCCAGTACTTC	CASSAGASQETQYF	TRBJ2-5	.	many	TRBV2
TGTGCCAGCAGTGTGGGTATAACAGGCAGTGCTTTCTTT	CASSVGITGSAFF	TRBJ1-1	.	many	TRBV2
TGTGCCAGCACAAATTATCCAGCGGGAGTAGGGTTCTTC	CASTNYPAGVGFF	TRBJ2-1	TRBD2	many	TRBV2
TGTGCCAGCAGTTTGACAGGCACCTACGAGCAGTACTTC	CASSLTGTYEQYF	TRBJ2-7	.	many	TRBV19
TGTGCCACCAGTGCCCTGGATACGCAGTATTTT	CATSALDTQYF	TRBJ2-3	.	few	TRBV24-1
TGCAGTAGCCTAGCGGGGAGATTCAATGAGCAGTTCTTC	CSSLAGRFNEQFF	TRBJ2-1	TRBD2	few	TRBV20-1
TGCAGTGCTCGCCAACTAGCGGGGGCCTTTATCCAAGAGACCCAGTACTTC	CSARQLAGAFIQETQYF	TRBJ2-5	TRBD2	.	TRBV20-1
TGCAGCGTTGAAACCCGGACAAGGACCCAAGAGACCCAGTACTTC	CSVETRTRTQETQYF	TRBJ2-5	.	many	TRBV29-1
TGTGCCAGCTCACCACGGCAGGTCAATCAGCCCCAGCATTTT	CASSPRQVNQPQHF	TRBJ1-5	.	few	TRBV18
TGTGCCAGCACCGACCCGGGACAGGGCTACAATGAGCAGTTCTTC	CASTDPGQGYNEQFF	TRBJ2-1	TRBD1	many	TRBV28
TGTGCCAGCTCACCAGCTAGCGGAGCCCACTCCTACAATGAGCAGTTCTTC	CASSPASGAHSYNEQFF	TRBJ2-1	TRBD2	.	TRBV18
TGTGCCAGCACCCGACAGGTTCTTAATGAAAAACTGTTTTTT	CASTRQVLNEKLFF	TRBJ1-4	.	many	TRBV2
TGTGCCAGCAGTGCCTCTACGGCGGTGGATGGCTACACCTTC	CASSASTAVDGYTF	TRBJ1-2	.	many	TRBV28
TGTGCCAGCATCCCCCCCCCGAATAGACAGATACGTGAAGCTTTCTTT	CASIPPPNRQIREAFF	TRBJ1-1	.	few	TRBV6-2/TRBV6-3
TGCGCCAGCAGCCAACAACTCAGAAATGGCTACACCTTC	CASSQQLRNGYTF	TRBJ1-2	.	few	TRBV4-3
TGCGCCAGCAGCCAAGTGGGGACTAGCGCGACCGGGGAGCTGTTTTTT	CASSQVGTSATGELFF	TRBJ2-2	TRBD2	.	TRBV4-3
TGTGCCAGCAGTTACGCAGGGTCGGCCAACGAGCAGTACTTC	CASSYAGSANEQYF	TRBJ2-7	.	.	TRBV6-5
TGCAGTGCTAGAGTGCACCAGCCTCAAGAGACCCAGTACTTC	CSARVHQPQETQYF	TRBJ2-5	.	.	TRBV20-1
TGTGCCAGCAGCAGGGGATCACTCCCTTTAGCCTACGAGCAGTACTTC	CASSRGSLPLAYEQYF	TRBJ2-7	.	many	TRBV11-2
TGTGCCAGCAGCCGTGAAACAGGTATTCGAAACATTCAGTACTTC	CASSRETGIRNIQYF	TRBJ2-4	.	many	TRBV4-2
TGTGCCTCCCAGACGCTAGCGGGGGCCACAGATACGCAGTATTTT	CASQTLAGATDTQYF	TRBJ2-3	TRBD2	few	TRBV6-1
TGTGCCAGCAGCGTAGGGGAGGAAGCTTTCTTT	CASSVGEEAFF	TRBJ1-1	.	few	TRBV9